The rows below give T cell receptor beta chains drawn from one sample of a study of identical twins. TCRdb reprocessed the 5' RACE reads via MiXCR and lists one record per CDR3 protein. The top ten hold roughly 4% of the sample, which has 600,000 to 700,000 distinct CDR3 sequences, less than 25% seen once. Separately, the same data were catalogued under a study of T cells expressing NK-cell markers.

Sequencing was done on a sample of PBMCs. These receptors were collected from a woman aged 18-30 years in good health. The CDR3 runs from the conserved cysteine through the conserved F or W. Each record gives: J gene, D gene, clone size, V gene, CDR3 DNA, CDR3 protein. D genes are given only for firm matches. Some rows mark clone size as missing; the rest say once, few, many or name a class of expanded clone.

TRBJ1-1 . . TRBV7-2 TGTGCCAGCAGCTTTCTTCAGGGGAACACTGAAGCTTTCTTT CASSFLQGNTEAFF
TRBJ1-3 . . TRBV10-3 TGTGCCATCGGCTCCGAATACTCTGGAAACACCATATATTTT CAIGSEYSGNTIYF
TRBJ1-1 . . TRBV20-1 TGCAGTGCTGAAGAGGGCACTGAAGCTTTCTTT CSAEEGTEAFF
TRBJ2-1 TRBD2 . TRBV7-6 TGTGCCAGCAGCTTCACTTTAGCGGGGGGGAGGGCGAATGAGCAGTTCTTC CASSFTLAGGRANEQFF
TRBJ1-1 TRBD1 once TRBV7-9 TGTGCCAGCAGCCTCGTGGGACAGGACAATGAAGCTTTCTTT CASSLVGQDNEAFF
TRBJ2-7 . . TRBV6-1 TGTGCCAGCGCGAAAGGGAACTCCTACGAGCAGTACTTC CASAKGNSYEQYF
TRBJ2-1 . few TRBV20-1 TGCAGTGCTGCCAACGTCCAGCGGCTTGGGTGGGATGAGCAGTTCTTC CSAANVQRLGWDEQFF
TRBJ1-3 TRBD1 . TRBV6-5 TGTGCCAGCCAGACAGGGTTTGGAAACACCATATATTTT CASQTGFGNTIYF
TRBJ2-1 TRBD1 few TRBV7-8 TGTGCCAGCAGCCCCTGGGACAGGGGAAGGGTCACCAATGAGCAGTTCTTC CASSPWDRGRVTNEQFF
TRBJ2-7 . few TRBV7-3 TGTGCCAGCAGCTTAACAAAGGGACAACTAACCTACGAGCAGTACTTC CASSLTKGQLTYEQYF
TRBJ2-1 TRBD2 . TRBV5-1 TGCGCCAGCAGCTTCTCAGCGGGGGGCTATGAGCAGTTCTTC CASSFSAGGYEQFF
TRBJ2-4 . few TRBV10-1 TGCGCCAGCAGTGAGAGAGGGTTCGGGAAAAACATTCAGTACTTC CASSERGFGKNIQYF
TRBJ2-2 . . TRBV15 TGTGCCGCCTCGGACAGAGGGACCGGGGAGCTGTTTTTT CAASDRGTGELFF
TRBJ1-1 . many TRBV12-3/TRBV12-4 TGTGCCAGCAGTTTATCACCGAACACTGAAGCTTTCTTT CASSLSPNTEAFF
TRBJ2-3 TRBD2 few TRBV12-3/TRBV12-4 TGTGCCAGCAGTTTATACGGGGAGGGGACAGATACGCAGTATTTT CASSLYGEGTDTQYF
TRBJ2-1 . . TRBV4-3 TGCGCCAGCAGCCAAGACCGGATGGGGCAGTTCTTC CASSQDRMGQFF
TRBJ2-1 TRBD2 many TRBV5-1 TGCGCCAGCAGTCCGTCTACTAGCGGGGGGGCCGCGTACAATGAGCAGTTCTTC CASSPSTSGGAAYNEQFF
TRBJ2-5 . few TRBV5-1 TGCGCCAGCAGCTTGGCCGCGACTAGAGAAGAGACCCAGTACTTC CASSLAATREETQYF
TRBJ2-7 . . TRBV6-2/TRBV6-3 TGTGCCAGCGGTCCAGCAGCAGGGTCGTACGAGCAGTACTTC CASGPAAGSYEQYF
TRBJ1-1 TRBD1 . TRBV5-1 TGCGCCAGCAGCCCCAGGGGGGGCCAGAACACTGAAGCTTTCTTT CASSPRGGQNTEAFF
TRBJ2-5 . . TRBV6-1 TGTGCCAGCAGGCACCGGGAGGCAGGGGGCTATGAGACCCAGTACTTC CASRHREAGGYETQYF
TRBJ2-3 . . TRBV6-5 TGTGCCAGCAGTTACTTAGCAAAGGCGAATACGCAGTATTTT CASSYLAKANTQYF
TRBJ2-3 TRBD2 . TRBV29-1 TGCAGCGCTGGCGGGAGGTTCGCAGATACGCAGTATTTT CSAGGRFADTQYF
TRBJ2-4 . few TRBV6-5 TGTGCCAGCAGTTACTCGAAAGTAGGCCTAGCCAAAAACATTCAGTACTTC CASSYSKVGLAKNIQYF
TRBJ2-1 . few TRBV6-1 TGTGCCAGTTGGACCCCGCTTTCGAATGAGCAGTTCTTC CASWTPLSNEQFF
TRBJ2-3 TRBD2 few TRBV20-1 TGCAGTGCTGTTTCCCCCCTAGCGGGAGGGTGGGATACGCAGTATTTT CSAVSPLAGGWDTQYF
TRBJ1-4 TRBD1 few TRBV10-3 TGTGCCATCAGCGACAGGGGAGAACTGTTTTTT CAISDRGELFF
TRBJ2-3 . . TRBV30 TGTGCCTTAGGACAAGGGCCAGATACGCAGTATTTT CALGQGPDTQYF
TRBJ2-1 . few TRBV20-1 TGCAGTGCTCCCCTTGGGCAGTTCTACAATGAGCAGTTCTTC CSAPLGQFYNEQFF
TRBJ2-2 . . TRBV11-2 TGTGCCAGCAGCTTAGGGAGGTGGGGGACCGGGGAGCTGTTTTTT CASSLGRWGTGELFF
TRBJ2-7 TRBD2 . TRBV7-9 TGTGCCAGCAGGCCTAGCGGGGGCTACGAGCAGTACTTC CASRPSGGYEQYF